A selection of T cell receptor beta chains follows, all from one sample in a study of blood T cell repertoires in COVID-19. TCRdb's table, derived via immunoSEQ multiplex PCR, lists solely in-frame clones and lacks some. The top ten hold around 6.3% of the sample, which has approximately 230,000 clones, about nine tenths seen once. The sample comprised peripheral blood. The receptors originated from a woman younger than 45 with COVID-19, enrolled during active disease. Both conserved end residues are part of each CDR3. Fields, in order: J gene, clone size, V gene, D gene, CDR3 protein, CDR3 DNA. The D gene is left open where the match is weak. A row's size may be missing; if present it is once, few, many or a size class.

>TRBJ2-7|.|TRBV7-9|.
CASSLGGRLLLNF
TGTGCCAGCAGCTTAGGGGGCAGGCTCCTTTTGAACTTC
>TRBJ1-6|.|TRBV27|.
CASSLGANSPLHF
TGTGCCAGCAGTTTGGGGGCAAATTCACCCCTCCACTTT
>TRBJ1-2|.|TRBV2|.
CASSEGGYTYGYTF
TGTGCCAGCAGTGAGGGGGGATACACCTATGGCTACACCTTC
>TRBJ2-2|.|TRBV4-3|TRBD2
CASSQETPRGGDTGELFF
TGCGCCAGCAGCCAAGAGACCCCCCGCGGGGGGGACACCGGGGAGCTGTTTTTT
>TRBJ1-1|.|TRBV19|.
CASSPGQPGRAFF
TGTGCCAGTAGTCCTGGACAGCCGGGACGAGCTTTCTTT
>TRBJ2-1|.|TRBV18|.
CASSPDSSSYNEQFF
TGTGCCAGCTCACCCGACAGCAGCTCCTACAATGAGCAGTTCTTC
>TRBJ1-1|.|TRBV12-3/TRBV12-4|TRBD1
CASSQTGSWAFF
TGTGCCAGCAGTCAGACAGGGTCGTGGGCTTTCTTT
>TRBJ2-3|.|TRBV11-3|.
CASSPKSGSTDTQYF
TGTGCCAGCAGCCCTAAAAGCGGGAGCACAGATACGCAGTATTTT
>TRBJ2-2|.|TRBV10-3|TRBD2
CATHPGGGELFF
TGTGCCACCCATCCGGGGGGCGGGGAGCTGTTTTTT
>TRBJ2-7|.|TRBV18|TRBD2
CASSPSSGTRDGEQYF
TGTGCCAGCTCACCCTCTTCCGGGACTAGAGATGGCGAGCAGTACTTC
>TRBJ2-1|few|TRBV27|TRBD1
CASSLGQGSDNEQFF
TGTGCCAGCAGTTTAGGACAGGGGAGTGACAATGAGCAGTTCTTC
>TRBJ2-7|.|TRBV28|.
CASSFIQGPADEQYF
TGTGCCAGCAGTTTCATACAGGGACCAGCCGACGAGCAGTACTTC
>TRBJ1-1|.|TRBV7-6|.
CASSLGAGSNTEAFF
TGTGCCAGCAGCTTAGGGGCAGGATCGAACACTGAAGCTTTCTTT
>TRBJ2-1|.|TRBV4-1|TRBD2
CASSQTWTSSSYNEQFF
TGCGCCAGCAGCCAGACCTGGACTAGCAGCTCCTACAATGAGCAGTTCTTC
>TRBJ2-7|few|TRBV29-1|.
CSVEFRARGVYEQYF
TGCAGCGTTGAGTTTCGGGCTAGGGGCGTCTACGAGCAGTACTTC
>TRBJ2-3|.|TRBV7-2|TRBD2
CASSLGASGGADTQYF
TGTGCCAGCAGCCTGGGGGCTAGCGGGGGGGCAGATACGCAGTATTTT
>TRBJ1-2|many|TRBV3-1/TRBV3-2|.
CASSQAGWGYGYTF
TGTGCCAGCAGCCAAGCAGGGTGGGGCTATGGCTACACCTTC